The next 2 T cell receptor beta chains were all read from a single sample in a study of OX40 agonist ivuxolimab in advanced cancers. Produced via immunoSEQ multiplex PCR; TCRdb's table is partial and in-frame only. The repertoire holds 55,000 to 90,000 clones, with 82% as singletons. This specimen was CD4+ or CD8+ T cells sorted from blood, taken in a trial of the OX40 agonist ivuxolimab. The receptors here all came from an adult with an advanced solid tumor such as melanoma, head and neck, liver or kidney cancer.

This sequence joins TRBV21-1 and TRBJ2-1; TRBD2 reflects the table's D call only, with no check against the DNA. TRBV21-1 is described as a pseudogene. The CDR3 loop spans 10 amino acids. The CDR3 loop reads CASIMTQQFF. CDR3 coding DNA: TGTGCCAGCATAATGACTCAGCAGTTCTTC.

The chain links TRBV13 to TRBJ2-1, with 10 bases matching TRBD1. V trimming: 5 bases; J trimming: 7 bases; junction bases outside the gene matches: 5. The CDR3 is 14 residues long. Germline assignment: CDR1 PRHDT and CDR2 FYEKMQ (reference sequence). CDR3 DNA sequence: TGTGCCAGCAGCGACCGGACAGGGGGAAATGAGCAGTTCTTC. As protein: CASSDRTGGNEQFF.